This T cell receptor (beta chain) was identified in a study of blood T cell repertoires in COVID-19. Study-wide context: Material from acute and convalescent COVID-19 was sourced from the United States, Italy and Spain. The analysed material was cDNA or gDNA that came from T cells, B-cell-depleted T cells, or PBMCs.

Germline V CDR1 and CDR2: SGHVS, FNYEAQ. This CDR3 contains 15 residues. J gave up 4 bases and V 3 bases, and 2 bases lay outside the gene matches. Per the original methods: Estimates of nucleated cell counts were drawn from the amplification of reference gene primers. The data were produced by immunoSEQ multiplex PCR, yet TCRdb's version contains in-frame clones alone and is incomplete. V and J calls and clone size are copied from that table; D and trimming were computed from the DNA. This repertoire shows about 80,000 clones, approximately 83% found once; its top ten account for approximately 10%. The receptor was isolated from a human donor in a cohort sampled during active COVID-19. The J gene is TRBJ1-5, the V gene TRBV7-6, with 11 positions matching TRBD1. Sequenced material: peripheral blood. The CDR3 is CASSFGDRGNQPQHF. The CDR3, as DNA: TGTGCCAGCAGCTTTGGGGACAGGGGGAATCAGCCCCAGCATTTT.